These 24 T cell receptor beta chains came from one sample sequenced in a study of blood T cell repertoires in COVID-19. Clones were sequenced by immunoSEQ multiplex PCR, and TCRdb holds only the in-frame ones, with some missing. The sample contains around 110,000 clones, approximately 87% of which appear only once. Sample: peripheral blood. These receptors were obtained from a man younger than 45 with acute or convalescent COVID-19.

The V gene is TRBV6-5, the J gene TRBJ1-5; the D gene is possibly TRBD1 (6 bases). The germline V gene has CDR1 MNHEY and CDR2 SVGAGI. CDR3 length: 15 residues. V lost 5 bases and J lost 4, with 15 bases in between. The DNA for the CDR3 is TGTGCCAGCAGTCGAACCGGGACAACTAATCAGCCCCAGCATTTT. Its protein product is CASSRTGTTNQPQHF.

V is TRBV3-1 (or the pseudogene TRBV3-2) and J is TRBJ2-5; 12 bases match TRBD2. Per the germline V gene, CDR1 is LGHDT and CDR2 is YNNKEL (reference sequence). Trimming took 0 bases from V and 4 from J; bases not matched to a gene: 3. The CDR3 consists of 16 residues. The CDR3 nucleotides are TGTGCCAGCAGCCAAGACCCTAGCGGGAGGGCAGAGACCCAGTACTTC. It yields the protein CASSQDPSGRAETQYF.

The V call is TRBV19, the J call TRBJ2-4; a possible D gene is TRBD1 (6 bases). Germline lookup yields CDR1 LNHDA and CDR2 SQIVND (reference sequence). Trimming cost V 1 base and J 2 bases, with 12 bases left between them. CDR3 length: 16 amino acids. CDR3 in DNA: TGTGCCAGTAGTATAGGGACAGCCTCTCCCAAAAACATTCAGTACTTC. Residues: CASSIGTASPKNIQYF.

This clone occurred once. The chain uses TRBV5-1 and TRBJ2-3, with D perhaps TRBD2 (6 bases). Germline CDR1 and CDR2: SGHRS and YFSETQ. The ends were cut back, 0 bases at V and 2 bases at J, with 22 bases in the middle. The CDR3 loop spans 19 amino acids. The CDR3 reads CASSLVQSWSGYDTDTQYF. CDR3 nucleotide sequence: TGCGCCAGCAGCTTGGTCCAGAGTTGGAGCGGGTATGACACAGATACGCAGTATTTT.

The chain couples TRBV11-2 to TRBJ2-1; TRBD2 agrees at 10 bases. With 5 bases clipped from V and 2 bases from J, the junction kept 3 bases outside the gene matches. CDR3 size: 15 residues. Germline loops: CDR1 SGHAT, CDR2 FQNNGV. The CDR3 DNA sequence: TGTGCCAGCAGCAGGACTAGCGGTCCCTACAATGAGCAGTTCTTC. This codes for CASSRTSGPYNEQFF.

V usage is TRBV15 and J usage is TRBJ1-2, with a tentative D call TRBD1 (5 bases). V lost 3 bases and J lost 3, with 8 bases in between. The CDR3 extends over 13 amino acids. The V gene's germline CDR1 is LNHNV and CDR2 YYDKDF (reference sequence). CDR3 coding DNA: TGTGCCACCAGCAGGGACAAAGACTATGGCTACACCTTC. This sequence encodes CATSRDKDYGYTF.

This CDR3 is CASSVGSVIDRGLGEQYF. DNA of the CDR3: TGTGCCAGCAGCGTAGGTTCTGTGATAGACAGGGGGCTTGGCGAGCAGTACTTC. J is TRBJ2-7 and V is TRBV9, with 10 bases aligning to TRBD1. Germline CDR1 reads SGDLS; CDR2 reads YYNGEE. This CDR3 is built from 18 residues. J lost 6 bases, V lost 0 bases, and 15 bases had no gene match.

The chain uses TRBV18 and TRBJ2-2; possibly TRBD1 for D (6 bases). The CDR3 is 17 amino acids. The germline V and J ends were trimmed by 6 bases and 6 bases, with 23 bases remaining between them. Germline lookup yields CDR1 KGHSH and CDR2 LQKENI. CDR3 sequence: CASSLTGNRERAGELFF. The CDR3 bases are TGTGCCAGCTCGCTAACCGGGAACAGGGAGCGTGCCGGGGAGCTGTTTTTT.

The genes are TRBV6-5 and TRBJ2-5; 7 bases are a match to TRBD2. CDR1 is MNHEY, CDR2 SVGAGI, per germline. J gave up 7 bases and V 0 bases, and 11 bases lay outside the gene matches. CDR3 size: 16 residues. The CDR3 region has the DNA TGTGCCAGCAGTTACTCGATGGCGGGCCCGGGGGGGACCCAGTACTTC. It encodes CASSYSMAGPGGTQYF.

This rearrangement joins TRBV11-2 to TRBJ2-7, with D tentatively TRBD1 (5 bases). The germline V gene encodes CDR1 SGHAT and CDR2 FQNNGV. The CDR3 length is 14 residues. V gave up 1 base and J gave up 6 bases, with 13 bases separating them. The CDR3 bases are TGTGCCAGCAGCTTAGCAGGGAATAGAGGCGAGCAGTACTTC. Its translation: CASSLAGNRGEQYF.

V and J are TRBV4-3 and TRBJ1-2, with 10 bases that match TRBD1. Looked up from germline, CDR1 is LGHNA and CDR2 is YSLEER. The CDR3 is 17 residues long. Trimming removed 0 bases from V and 8 bases from J; junction bases left unmatched: 12. CDR3: CASSQEGQGVRLWGYTF. DNA for the CDR3: TGCGCCAGCAGCCAAGAAGGACAGGGGGTCAGACTATGGGGCTACACCTTC.

This clone was counted many times. The chain joins TRBV2 to TRBJ1-1, with D perhaps TRBD1 (5 bases). This CDR3 is built from 13 residues. V lost 8 bases to trimming and J lost 1 base, with 11 bases between them. The germline gives CDR1 SNHLY, CDR2 FYNNEI. The CDR3 protein is CASVTGGNTEAFF. The CDR3 nucleotides are TGTGCCAGCGTTACGGGGGGGAACACTGAAGCTTTCTTT. Based on the CDR3 plus reference TRBV2 and TRBJ1-1, the full variable domain is EPEVTQTPSHQVTQMGQEVILRCVPISNHLYFYWYRQILGQKVEFLVSFYNNEISEKSEIFDDQFSVERPDGSNFTLKIRSTKLEDSAMYFCASVTGGNTEAFFGQGTRLTVV.

The chain carries TRBV6-6 and TRBJ1-4; 11 positions match TRBD1. The CDR3 has 13 residues. V gave up 8 bases and J gave up 10 bases; unmatched junction bases: 6. CDR1 is MNHNY, CDR2 SVGAGI, per germline (reference sequence). This CDR3 reads CASVGGQGGKLFF. The CDR3 bases are TGTGCCAGCGTTGGGGGACAGGGGGGAAAACTGTTTTTT.

This clone showed up just a few times. The chain recombines TRBV19 with TRBJ1-5, with D maybe TRBD1 (5 bases). With 7 bases removed from V and 6 bases from J, the gap between germline ends came to 13 bases. From germline, CDR1 is LNHDA and CDR2 SQIVND (reference sequence). This CDR3 spans 13 amino acids. CDR3 amino acids: CASMGGGGQPQHF. Written as DNA, the CDR3 is TGTGCCAGTATGGGCGGGGGGGGTCAGCCCCAGCATTTT.

V and J are TRBV11-2 and TRBJ2-4; 7 bases are a match to TRBD1. Germline CDR1 reads SGHAT; CDR2 reads FQNNGV. V lost 5 bases to trimming and J lost 4 bases; unmatched junction nucleotides: 5. CDR3 length equals 14 residues. The CDR3 DNA reads TGTGCCAGCAGCCCTACGACAGGGAAAAACATTCAGTACTTC. As protein: CASSPTTGKNIQYF.

The rearrangement uses TRBV19 and TRBJ1-5, with 8 bases matching TRBD1. Germline lookup yields CDR1 LNHDA and CDR2 SQIVND (reference sequence). Germline trimming cut 8 bases from V and 3 bases from J; bases unmatched to any gene: 9. The CDR3 consists of 15 residues. The CDR3 loop is CASLALDRVNQPQHF. The CDR3 DNA reads as TGTGCCAGTCTGGCCCTGGACAGGGTCAATCAGCCCCAGCATTTT.

The rearrangement joins TRBV5-1 to TRBJ1-3, with D possibly TRBD1 on 6 matching bases. CDR1 is SGHRS and CDR2 is YFSETQ in the germline V gene. Between the trimmed V and J ends, which lost 0 bases and 0 bases, there was a span of 13 bases. CDR3 length: 17 amino acids. The DNA of the CDR3 is TGCGCCAGCAGCTTGGGTTACGGACAGATCTCTGGAAACACCATATATTTT. It specifies CASSLGYGQISGNTIYF.

V and J are TRBV3-1 (or the pseudogene TRBV3-2) and TRBJ2-5; D is unclear. V was trimmed by 2 bases and J by 2 bases, leaving 6 bases between them. The V gene's germline CDR1 is LGHDT and CDR2 YNNKEL (reference sequence). The CDR3 has 13 residues. In DNA, the CDR3 is TGTGCCAGCAGCCAAAGCCTTCAAGAGACCCAGTACTTC. It codes for CASSQSLQETQYF.

The V call is TRBV10-3, the J call TRBJ2-7; the D is unclear. V lost 0 bases, J lost 0 bases, and 9 bases lay in between. This CDR3 is 15 amino acids long. Germline values: CDR1 ENHRY, CDR2 SYGVKD. CDR3 in DNA: TGTGCCATCAGTGAGTCGGGCTTCCCCTCCTACGAGCAGTACGTC. This translates into CAISESGFPSYEQYV.

A few counts support this clone. The chain combines TRBV19 with TRBJ2-7; TRBD1 is a possible D gene (5 bases). CDR1 LNHDA and CDR2 SQIVND come from the germline V gene (reference sequence). Deletions cut 1 base from V and 2 bases from J, with 9 bases between. The CDR3 spans 14 residues. Here the CDR3 reads CASSIGSGPYEQYF. For the CDR3, the DNA is TGTGCCAGTAGTATAGGATCAGGGCCCTACGAGCAGTACTTC.

The V gene is TRBV5-5, the J gene TRBJ1-4; 8 bases are shared with TRBD1. CDR1 SGHKS and CDR2 YYEKEE come from the germline V gene (reference sequence). CDR3 size: 16 residues. V lost 4 bases, J lost 2 bases, and 7 bases stayed unmatched. This chain's CDR3 is CASSPSRQGTNEKLFF. In nucleotides, the CDR3 is TGTGCCAGCAGCCCGAGCCGACAGGGGACTAATGAAAAACTGTTTTTT.

This sequence joins TRBV6-1 and TRBJ1-2; TRBD1 might be the D (5 bases). Trimming removed 2 bases at V and 7 bases at J, with 17 bases between. Per germline, CDR1 MNHNS and CDR2 SASEGT. The CDR3 contains 15 residues. The CDR3 DNA follows: TGTGCCAGCAGTGAATTGTGGCAGGGCCAAACTGGCTACACCTTC. As protein: CASSELWQGQTGYTF.

The chain recombines TRBV7-9 with TRBJ2-3, with D unclear. The germline V and J ends were trimmed by 1 base and 1 base, with 9 bases remaining between them. This CDR3 is built from 15 residues. Germline CDR1 is SEHNR and CDR2 is FQNEAQ (reference sequence). This CDR3 reads CASSLVLDGTDTQYF. In DNA form, the CDR3 reads TGTGCCAGCAGCTTAGTCCTAGACGGCACAGATACGCAGTATTTT.

The chain links TRBV6-4 to TRBJ2-2; the D gene is possibly TRBD2 (5 bases). Germline CDR1 is MRHNA and CDR2 is SNTAGT. With 3 bases removed from V and 2 bases from J, the gap between germline ends came to 7 bases. This CDR3 has 14 amino acids. The CDR3 sequence is CASSEGSNTGELFF. CDR3 in DNA: TGTGCCAGCAGTGAAGGGAGCAACACCGGGGAGCTGTTTTTT.